A single sample gave rise to the 11 T cell receptor beta chains below, sequenced in a study of regulatory T cells in long-lasting Graves disease. CDR3 regions were amplified by Arm-PCR using iRepertoire HTBI primers to build TCR beta libraries. Via MiXCR, TCRdb re-called the multiplex PCR reads, giving one row per CDR3 protein. Here the sample spans about 450,000 distinct CDR3 sequences, 12% to 15% being singletons. As for time point: newly diagnosed GD, antithyroid drugs for less than 3 months. There was RNA extracted from PBMCs, and the TCR library was made from it. This sample also appeared in a second study, on T cells in Graves' hyperthyroidism and ophthalmopathy.

The sample consisted of peripheral blood mononuclear cells (PBMCs), taken at new diagnosis, from a patient treated with antithyroid drugs. Receptors were obtained from a woman between 45 and 65 years old with Graves disease.

This clonotype was observed at least ten times. The genes are TRBV2 and TRBJ2-3; D is perhaps TRBD2 (5 bases). With 4 bases removed from V and 4 bases from J, the gap between germline ends came to 12 bases. Germline CDR1 and CDR2: SNHLY and FYNNEI. The CDR3 is made up of 14 amino acids. Written as DNA, the CDR3 is TGTGCCAGCAGTGTAAGTGGGAGCGCAGATACGCAGTATTTT. This encodes CASSVSGSADTQYF.

DNA of the CDR3: TGTGCCAGCTCACCCCGAGGACAGGGGGCCTTCTCTGGGGCCAACGTCCTGACTTTC. Residues: CASSPRGQGAFSGANVLTF. J is TRBJ2-6 and V is TRBV18; 11 bases fit TRBD1. Germline V gene data show CDR1 as KGHSH and CDR2 as LQKENI. Trimming took 3 bases from V and 0 from J; bases not matched to a gene: 7. CDR3 length: 19 residues.

This clonotype was recorded at least ten times. The chain employs TRBV10-1 and TRBJ2-7; no reliable D call. In germline, CDR1 is WNHNN, CDR2 SYGVQD (reference sequence). The V gene lost 3 bases and the J gene lost 4 bases, with 13 bases spanning the gap. This CDR3 has 14 residues. The CDR3 sequence is CASSEDGRPYEQYF. For the CDR3, the DNA is TGCGCCAGCAGTGAAGATGGCAGGCCTTACGAGCAGTACTTC.

The chain has TRBV6-2 or TRBV6-3 and TRBJ2-1; tentatively, D is TRBD1 (6 bases). The CDR3 sequence is 16 residues long. In germline, CDR1 is MNHEY, CDR2 SVGEGT. The germline V and J ends were trimmed by 2 bases and 10 bases, with 21 bases remaining between them. In DNA, the CDR3 is TGTGCCAGCAGTTACCCCACAGGGCTAAATGGACGGGAGCAGTTCTTC. Residues: CASSYPTGLNGREQFF.

This clonotype was counted at least ten times. The chain uses TRBV5-5 and TRBJ1-6; D gene ambiguous. The V end was cut by 2 bases, the J end by 6 bases, with 12 bases between. The CDR3 loop spans 15 amino acids. CDR1 and CDR2 (germline): SGHKS, YYEKEE (reference sequence). The CDR3 coding sequence is TGTGCCAGCAGCTTCGCCAGTTCGGCTAATTCACCCCTCCACTTT. This encodes CASSFASSANSPLHF.

This clonotype was detected many times. The genes are TRBV6-1 and TRBJ2-2, with a weak D call TRBD1 (6 bases). CDR1 MNHNS and CDR2 SASEGT come from the germline V gene. This CDR3 has 16 amino acids. Trimming took off 1 base at V and 2 bases at J, with 11 bases between the two ends. DNA for the CDR3: TGTGCCAGCAGTGAAGTCTGGGGGCTAAACACCGGGGAGCTGTTTTTT. Encoded protein: CASSEVWGLNTGELFF.

The table lists this clonotype with many counts. The CDR3 nucleotides are TGCGCCAGCAGCTCCCGGACTGGATACAATGAGCAGTTCTTC. Protein: CASSSRTGYNEQFF. The J gene is TRBJ2-1, the V gene TRBV5-1; perhaps TRBD2 as D (5 bases). Trimming stripped 3 bases from V and 4 bases from J, with 11 bases between. In germline, CDR1 is SGHRS, CDR2 YFSETQ. This CDR3 has 14 residues.

V gene TRBV19 combines with J gene TRBJ2-2; 10 bases match TRBD2. CDR3 length: 18 residues. Germline CDR1 is LNHDA and CDR2 is SQIVND (reference sequence). The V gene end was trimmed by 3 bases and the J gene end by 5 bases; junction bases not matched to a gene: 12. CDR3 region: CASSIGSGRATRTGELFF. CDR3 coding DNA: TGTGCCAGTAGTATTGGAAGCGGGAGGGCCACCAGGACCGGGGAGCTGTTTTTT.

At least ten counts were recorded for this clonotype. This chain links TRBV9 with TRBJ1-3, with D unresolved. Germline assignment: CDR1 SGDLS and CDR2 YYNGEE. The ends were cut back, 0 bases at V and 10 bases at J, with 8 bases in the middle. This CDR3 is built from 12 residues. The CDR3 DNA follows: TGTGCCAGCAGCGTAGGGGGTGGTACCATATATTTT. This translates into CASSVGGGTIYF.

The table lists this clonotype with a few counts. The V and J genes are TRBV19 and TRBJ1-5; 7 positions match TRBD1. Germline loops: CDR1 LNHDA, CDR2 SQIVND (reference sequence). This CDR3 comprises 18 residues. V dropped 5 bases and J dropped 4; count of bases not matched to a gene: 17. This CDR3 is CASSFPQGGARINQPQHF. DNA for the CDR3: TGTGCCAGTAGTTTCCCCCAGGGGGGGGCGCGGATTAATCAGCCCCAGCATTTT.

V gene TRBV4-1 combines with J gene TRBJ2-7; the match to TRBD1 covers 8 bases. The CDR3 runs to 15 residues. Germline-derived CDR1 and CDR2 are MGHRA and YSYEKL. V lost 4 bases, J lost 5 bases, and 10 bases stayed unmatched. The chain's CDR3 is CASSLTTGGRHEQYF. CDR3 bases: TGCGCCAGCAGCCTTACAACAGGGGGTAGACACGAGCAGTACTTC.